The TCR beta chain described here comes from a study of beta chain features in type 1 diabetes. This clone was observed a handful of times. The CDR3 sequence is 12 residues long. V dropped 4 bases and J dropped 4 bases, with 6 bases sitting between them. Germline CDR1 reads SGHAT; CDR2 reads FQNNGV. TCRB transcripts that were expressed got sequenced, as all of the isolated RNA had been reverse transcribed. Here immunoSEQ multiplex PCR was the method, and the copy in TCRdb shows in-frame clones only, minus some. The sample shows hundreds of thousands of clones, about 17% of them seen only once. This sequence joins TRBV11-2 and TRBJ2-3; D gene uncertain. Sample: naive CD4+ T cells from blood. The TCR was taken from a woman aged 18-30 years in good health. CDR3: CASSSNSDTQYF. Written as DNA, the CDR3 is TGTGCCAGCAGCTCCAATTCAGATACGCAGTATTTT.